Described below is a single T cell receptor beta chain sequence and its context. This sample stems from a study of blood T cell repertoires in COVID-19. Overall study context: PBMCs, B-cell-depleted T cells, or T cells were the source of the cDNA or gDNA that made up the material.

V was pared by 4 bases and J by 3 bases, with 7 bases of the junction left unmatched. CDR3 length equals 16 residues. From germline, CDR1 is SGHVS and CDR2 FQNEAQ. Assay used: immunoSEQ multiplex PCR; TCRdb lists only in-frame clones, some missing. This repertoire shows about 15,000 clones, roughly nine tenths found once; its top ten account for 52%. The material sequenced was peripheral blood. V usage is TRBV7-8 and J usage is TRBJ2-3; 10 bases fit TRBD2. This receptor was taken from a man aged 55-75 years with acute or convalescent COVID-19. In DNA, the CDR3 is TGTGCCAGCAGCTCGGGCTTGGGACTAGCGACAGATACGCAGTATTTT. Its protein is CASSSGLGLATDTQYF.